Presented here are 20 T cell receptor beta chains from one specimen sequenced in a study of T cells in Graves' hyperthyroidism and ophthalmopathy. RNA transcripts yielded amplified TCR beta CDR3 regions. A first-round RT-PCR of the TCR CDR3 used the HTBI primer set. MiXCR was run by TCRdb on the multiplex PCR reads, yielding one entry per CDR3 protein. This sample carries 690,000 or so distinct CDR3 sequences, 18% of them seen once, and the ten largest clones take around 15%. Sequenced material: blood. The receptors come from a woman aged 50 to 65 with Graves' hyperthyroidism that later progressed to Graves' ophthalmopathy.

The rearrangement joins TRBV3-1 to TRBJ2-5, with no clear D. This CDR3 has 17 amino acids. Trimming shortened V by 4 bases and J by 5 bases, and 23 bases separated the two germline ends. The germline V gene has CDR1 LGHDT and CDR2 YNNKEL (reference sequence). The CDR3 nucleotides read TGTGCCAGCAGCCGGGTTCGTCGGTGGGAACCCTGGGAGACCCAGTACTTC. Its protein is CASSRVRRWEPWETQYF.

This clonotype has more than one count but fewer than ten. CDR3 region: CASSEGDSALLSGNQPQHF. The DNA of the CDR3 is TGTGCCAGCAGTGAAGGGGACTCAGCCTTACTGTCGGGCAATCAGCCCCAGCATTTT. This chain connects TRBV6-1 to TRBJ1-5; a weak D match, TRBD1 (5 bases). Germline V gene sequence: CDR1 MNHNS, CDR2 SASEGT. Trimming removed 1 base at V and 2 bases at J, with 21 bases between. The CDR3 runs to 19 residues.

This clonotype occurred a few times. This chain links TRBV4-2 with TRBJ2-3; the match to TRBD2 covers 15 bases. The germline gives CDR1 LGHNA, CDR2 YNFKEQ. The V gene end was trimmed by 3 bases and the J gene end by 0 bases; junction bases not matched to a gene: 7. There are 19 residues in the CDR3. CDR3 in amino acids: CASSQEGTSGGTSTDTQYF. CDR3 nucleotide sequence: TGTGCCAGCAGCCAGGAGGGGACTAGCGGGGGGACCAGCACAGATACGCAGTATTTT.

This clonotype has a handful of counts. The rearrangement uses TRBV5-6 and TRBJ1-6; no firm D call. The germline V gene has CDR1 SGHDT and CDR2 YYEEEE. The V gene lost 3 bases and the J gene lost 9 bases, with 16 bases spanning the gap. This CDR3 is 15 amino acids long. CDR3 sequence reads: CASSSSPRGSSPLHF. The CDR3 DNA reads TGTGCCAGCAGCTCATCCCCCCGCGGGAGTTCACCCCTCCACTTT.

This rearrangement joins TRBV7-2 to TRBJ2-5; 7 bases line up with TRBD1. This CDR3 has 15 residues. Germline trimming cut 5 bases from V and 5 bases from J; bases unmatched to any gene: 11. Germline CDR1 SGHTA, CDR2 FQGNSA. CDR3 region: CASSPQTGLRETQYF. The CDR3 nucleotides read TGTGCCAGCAGCCCCCAGACAGGGCTTCGGGAGACCCAGTACTTC.

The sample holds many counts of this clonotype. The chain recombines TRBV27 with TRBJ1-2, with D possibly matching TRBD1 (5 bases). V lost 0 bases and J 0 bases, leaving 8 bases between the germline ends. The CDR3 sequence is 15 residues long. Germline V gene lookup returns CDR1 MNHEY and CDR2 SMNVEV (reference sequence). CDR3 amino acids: CASSLSVTANYGYTF. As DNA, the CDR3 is TGTGCCAGCAGTTTATCGGTGACAGCTAACTATGGCTACACCTTC.

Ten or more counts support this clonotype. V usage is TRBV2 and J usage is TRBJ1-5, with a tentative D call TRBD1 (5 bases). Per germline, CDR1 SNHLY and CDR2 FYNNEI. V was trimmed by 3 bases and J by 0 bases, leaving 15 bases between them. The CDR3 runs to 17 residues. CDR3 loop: CASSDPRGGGSNQPQHF. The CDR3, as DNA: TGTGCCAGCAGTGACCCTCGGGGGGGAGGTAGCAATCAGCCCCAGCATTTT.

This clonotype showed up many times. The CDR3 nucleotides read TGTGCCAGCAGCTTAGATCTGGCAGGGGGGATCGTCCTGACTTTC. It translates to CASSLDLAGGIVLTF. V is TRBV11-2 and J is TRBJ2-6; D is possibly TRBD1 (7 bases). Per the germline V gene, CDR1 is SGHAT and CDR2 is FQNNGV. The CDR3 spans 15 residues. Deletions cut 0 bases from V and 12 bases from J, with 15 bases between. Full variable domain (outside the CDR3, taken from reference TRBV11-2 and TRBJ2-6): EAGVAQSPRYKIIEKRQSVAFWCNPISGHATLYWYQQILGQGPKLLIQFQNNGVVDDSQLPKDRFSAERLKGVDSTLKIQPAKLEDSAVYLCASSLDLAGGIVLTFGAGSRLTVL.

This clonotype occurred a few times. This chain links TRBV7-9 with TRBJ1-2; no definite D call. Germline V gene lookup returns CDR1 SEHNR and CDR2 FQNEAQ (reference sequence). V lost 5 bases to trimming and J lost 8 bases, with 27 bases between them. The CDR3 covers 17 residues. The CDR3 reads CASSPSIGESGRRGYTF. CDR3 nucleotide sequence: TGTGCCAGCAGCCCCTCAATCGGGGAATCCGGTCGTCGGGGCTACACCTTC.

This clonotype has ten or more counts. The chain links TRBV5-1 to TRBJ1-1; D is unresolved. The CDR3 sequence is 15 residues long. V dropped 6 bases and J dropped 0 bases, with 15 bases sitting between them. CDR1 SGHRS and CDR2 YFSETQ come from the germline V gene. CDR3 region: CASKVHSTMNTEAFF. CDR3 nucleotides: TGCGCCAGCAAGGTCCACAGTACTATGAACACTGAAGCTTTCTTT.

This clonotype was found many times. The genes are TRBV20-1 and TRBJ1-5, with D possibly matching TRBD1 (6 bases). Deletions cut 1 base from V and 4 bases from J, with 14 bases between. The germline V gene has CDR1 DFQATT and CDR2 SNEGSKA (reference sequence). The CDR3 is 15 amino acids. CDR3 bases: TGCAGTGCTAGAGCCAAGGGAACAGGGAATCAGCCCCAGCATTTT. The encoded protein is CSARAKGTGNQPQHF.

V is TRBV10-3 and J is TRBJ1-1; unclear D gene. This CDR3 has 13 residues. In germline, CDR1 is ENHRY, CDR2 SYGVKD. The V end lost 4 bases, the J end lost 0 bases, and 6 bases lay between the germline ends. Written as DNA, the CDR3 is TGTGCCATCAGTGGGAAAGTGAACACTGAAGCTTTCTTT. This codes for CAISGKVNTEAFF.

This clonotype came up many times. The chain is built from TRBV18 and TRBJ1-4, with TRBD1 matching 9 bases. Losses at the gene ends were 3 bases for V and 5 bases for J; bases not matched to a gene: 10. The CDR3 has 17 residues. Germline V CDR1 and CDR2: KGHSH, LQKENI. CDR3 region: CASSPNPGQGLNEKLFF. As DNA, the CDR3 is TGTGCCAGCTCACCCAACCCCGGACAGGGGCTAAATGAAAAACTGTTTTTT.

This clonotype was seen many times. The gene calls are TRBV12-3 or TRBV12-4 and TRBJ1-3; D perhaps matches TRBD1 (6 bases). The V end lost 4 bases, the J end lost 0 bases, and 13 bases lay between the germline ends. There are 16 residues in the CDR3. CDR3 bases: TGTGCCAGCAGTTCCTCTGGGGGCGTCTCTGGAAACACCATATATTTT. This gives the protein CASSSSGGVSGNTIYF.

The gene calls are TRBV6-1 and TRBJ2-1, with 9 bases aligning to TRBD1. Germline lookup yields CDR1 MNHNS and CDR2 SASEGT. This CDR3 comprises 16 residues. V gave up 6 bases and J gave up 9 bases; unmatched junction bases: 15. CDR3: CASRPWTGVMVGEQFF. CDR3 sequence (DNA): TGTGCCAGCAGACCCTGGACAGGGGTTATGGTAGGTGAGCAGTTCTTC.

The CDR3 nucleotides are TGCGCCAGCAGCTTGTTTCCCGGGAAGGATCAGCCCCAGCATTTT. Residues: CASSLFPGKDQPQHF. V and J are TRBV5-1 and TRBJ1-5; D is ambiguous. Germline V CDR1 and CDR2: SGHRS, YFSETQ. The CDR3 runs to 15 residues. The V gene lost 1 base and the J gene lost 5 bases, with 13 bases spanning the gap.

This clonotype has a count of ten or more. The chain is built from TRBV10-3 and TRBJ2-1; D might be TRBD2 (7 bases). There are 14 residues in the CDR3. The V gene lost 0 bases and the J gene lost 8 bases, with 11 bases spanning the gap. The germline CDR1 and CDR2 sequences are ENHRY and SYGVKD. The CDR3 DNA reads TGTGCCATCAGTGAGTCGCAGGGGAGGGATGAGCAGTTCTTC. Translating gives CAISESQGRDEQFF.

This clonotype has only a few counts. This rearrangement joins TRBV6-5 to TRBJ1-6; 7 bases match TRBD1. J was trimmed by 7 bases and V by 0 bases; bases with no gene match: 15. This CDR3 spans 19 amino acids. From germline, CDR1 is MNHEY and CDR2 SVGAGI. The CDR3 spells CASSYSRAVGGKWNSPLHF. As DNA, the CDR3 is TGTGCCAGCAGTTACTCGAGGGCTGTAGGGGGCAAATGGAATTCACCCCTCCACTTT.

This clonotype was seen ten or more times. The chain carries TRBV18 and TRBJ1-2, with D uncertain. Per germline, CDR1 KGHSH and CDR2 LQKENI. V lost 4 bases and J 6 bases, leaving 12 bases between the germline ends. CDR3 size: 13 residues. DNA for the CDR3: TGTGCCAGCTCACGAGACCCTCCGAATGGCTACACCTTC. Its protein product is CASSRDPPNGYTF. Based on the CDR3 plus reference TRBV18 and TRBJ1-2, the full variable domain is NAGVMQNPRHLVRRRGQEARLRCSPMKGHSHVYWYRQLPEEGLKFMVYLQKENIIDESGMPKERFSAEFPKEGPSILRIQQVVRGDSAAYFCASSRDPPNGYTFGSGTRLTVV.

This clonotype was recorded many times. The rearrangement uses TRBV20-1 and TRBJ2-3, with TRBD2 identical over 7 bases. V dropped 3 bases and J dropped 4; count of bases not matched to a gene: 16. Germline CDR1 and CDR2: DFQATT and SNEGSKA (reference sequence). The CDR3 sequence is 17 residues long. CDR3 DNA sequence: TGCAGTGCTAGCGGGCCTAGCGGACCCATAGGGGCAGATACGCAGTATTTT. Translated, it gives CSASGPSGPIGADTQYF.